Presented here are 5 T cell receptor beta chains from one specimen sequenced in a study of T cell changes during pregnancy in multiple sclerosis. Method: immunoSEQ multiplex PCR; TCRdb's copy keeps in-frame clones and lacks some. This sample has 95,000 to 100,000 clones, with approximately 92% found just once. Sequencing used peripheral blood, obtained in the second trimester of pregnancy. These receptors were collected from a female donor with multiple sclerosis, enrolled in a pregnancy study.

The count of this clone is one. This specimen includes other DNA sequences encoding the same CDR3. The chain employs TRBV2 and TRBJ2-1, with 7 bases lining up with TRBD1. This CDR3 region has 14 residues. Germline CDR1 reads SNHLY; CDR2 reads FYNNEI. V gave up 5 bases and J gave up 0 bases; unmatched junction bases: 1. The CDR3 reads CASSRDSSYNEQFF. DNA for the CDR3: TGTGCCAGCAGTAGGGACAGCTCCTACAATGAGCAGTTCTTC.

The sample holds one count of this clone. The gene calls are TRBV7-9 and TRBJ2-1; D unclear. The V gene lost 6 bases and the J gene lost 0 bases, with 12 bases spanning the gap. Germline CDR1 SEHNR, CDR2 FQNEAQ (reference sequence). This CDR3 has 15 residues. CDR3 coding DNA: TGTGCCAGCAGGGCGGCCTTAAGCTCCTACAATGAGCAGTTCTTC. This encodes CASRAALSSYNEQFF.

This sequence joins TRBV27 and TRBJ2-6, with 9 positions matching TRBD1. CDR3 length: 21 residues. From germline, CDR1 is MNHEY and CDR2 SMNVEV (reference sequence). J lost 0 bases, V lost 5 bases, and 17 bases had no gene match. The CDR3 sequence: CASSPPPGQGGGYSGANVLTF. CDR3 sequence (DNA): TGTGCCAGCAGTCCCCCGCCGGGACAGGGTGGTGGCTACTCTGGGGCCAACGTCCTGACTTTC.

The V and J genes are TRBV5-1 and TRBJ2-7, with 9 nucleotides matching TRBD2. The trim removed 4 bases at V and 3 bases at J, leaving 11 bases unmatched. CDR1 is SGHRS and CDR2 is YFSETQ in the germline V gene. This CDR3 is 16 amino acids long. Here the CDR3 DNA reads TGCGCCAGCAGCCTCCCCGCTAGCGGGATTCACTACGAGCAGTACTTC. Its protein product is CASSLPASGIHYEQYF.

This chain joins TRBV7-2 and TRBJ2-7; 7 positions match TRBD2. CDR3 length equals 16 residues. V lost 1 base and J lost 2; bases outside the gene matches: 8. CDR1 and CDR2 from the germline V gene are SGHTA and FQGNSA. CDR3 loop: CASSLDPGLPTYEQYF. The CDR3 DNA follows: TGTGCCAGCAGCTTAGATCCGGGACTACCCACCTACGAGCAGTACTTC.